This TCR beta chain was sequenced in a study of T cell responses to AZD1222 COVID-19 vaccine (TCRdb year 2021). For the wider study: A total of 233 trial participants underwent TCR sequencing, of whom nearly 210 had received two doses of AZD1222 and around 26 had received two doses of the MenACWY control vaccine. Enrollment into the trials was organized by age into subgroups of 18-55, 56-69 and 70-plus years, and those subgroups contained approximately 160, 26 and 62 TCR-sequenced participants, respectively.

The CDR3 regions of human TCRbeta chains were subjected to immunosequencing. In the authors' own workflow: TCRs in the repertoires were compared against a reference library of SARS-CoV-2-specific TCRs that had been generated with the MIRA antigen-specificity platform. Breadth meant the fraction of unique TCRs that were SARS-CoV-2-associated, whereas depth meant the fraction of total T cells that were SARS-CoV-2-associated. Using the MIRA data, every spike-specific TCR was mapped to the spike region that the TCR reacted to and assigned to either a CD4 or a CD8 class. Log10-transformed breadth and depth values were compared by one-way ANOVA with Sidak's multiple comparisons tests. Imported from immuneACCESS, the table was reduced by TCRdb to in-frame sequences with V and J called. These copies leave out some clones; in studies compared against another copy, an unresolved V gene accounts for under half, and the cause of the remainder is not known. V and J calls and clone size follow that table, whereas D and trimming were derived from the DNA. Within this sample are roughly 140,000 clones, with about nine tenths of them counted one time only. About 3.4% of the sample goes to the ten largest clones.

Beyond this particular receptor, the publication reports: Only five to seven AZD1222 recipients were SARS-CoV-2 seropositive at baseline, limiting conclusions about previously exposed vaccinees. Most participants were white British and females outnumbered males, and the authors suggested that clonal diversity may have been underestimated. The 56-69-year group was small, and its depth increase did not reach significance, likely because of low power. Because no day 14 peak-response samples were available, repertoires were characterized only after the peak T cell response. Epitopes outside the regions mutated in the B.1.351 and B.1.1.7 variants were reportedly recognized by nearly half of the unique spike-specific TCRs. After two AZD1222 doses, spike-specific TCR breadth and depth were significantly higher than at day 0 and than in MenACWY recipients. The whole spike protein was spanned by vaccine-associated CD4 TCRs, and dominant responses were seen in regions 160-218 and 743-854.

A note on this clone: It has no known antigen specificity. Base qualities were left out, and no much larger clone turns up one base away.

From its cysteine to its phenylalanine, the CDR3 spans 15 amino acids. Here the CDR3 DNA is all that survives: 45 bases in frame from base 1. CDR1 and CDR2 are drawn from the germline V gene (reference sequence): SGHAT, FQDESV. Trimming removed 5 bases from V and 7 bases from J, leaving 17 bases between the germline ends. Interpreted using the paper, the time point label stands for: baseline before first vaccination. What this sample's treatment or condition label stands for: meningococcal conjugate vaccine given as trial control. Vaccinee samples were obtained from the UK trials COV001 and COV002, which included a single-blind randomized controlled phase 2/3 trial of AZD1222 (ChAdOx1 nCoV-19) in healthy adults. For TCRbeta chain sequencing, PBMC samples from trial participants were taken at day 0 and at day 28 after the second dose.

This sequence was found in an adult in good health. This chain is built from TRBV11-1 and TRBJ1-4, and the D gene may be TRBD1, 5 bases matching. The sequencing here drew on peripheral blood, taken on day 0 of MenACWY control vaccination. The CDR3 region: CASSLTAEGIEKLFF. The sequenced DNA is TGTGCCAGCAGCCTCACAGCGGAGGGGATTGAAAAACTGTTTTTT.